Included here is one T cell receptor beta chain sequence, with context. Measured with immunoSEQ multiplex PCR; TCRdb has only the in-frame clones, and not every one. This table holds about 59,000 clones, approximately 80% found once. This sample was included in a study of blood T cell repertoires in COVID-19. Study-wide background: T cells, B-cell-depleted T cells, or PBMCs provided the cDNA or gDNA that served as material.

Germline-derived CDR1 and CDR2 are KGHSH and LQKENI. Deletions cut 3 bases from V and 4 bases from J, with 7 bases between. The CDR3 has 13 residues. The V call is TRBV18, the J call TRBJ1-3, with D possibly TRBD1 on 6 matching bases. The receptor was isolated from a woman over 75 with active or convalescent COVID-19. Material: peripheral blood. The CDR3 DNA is TGTGCCAGCTCACCCGGGACAGGAAACACCATATATTTT. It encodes CASSPGTGNTIYF.